The subject of this entry is one TCR beta chain. Antigen: not known. This entry belongs to a study of post-analysis software for immune sequencing data. Unique molecular identifiers tagged the TCR beta cDNA libraries. Via MiXCR, TCRdb re-called the PCR reads, giving one row per CDR3 protein. The sample shows hundreds of thousands of distinct CDR3 sequences, 55% to 60% of them seen only once. There are 13 residues in the CDR3. Germline V gives CDR1 SGHAT, CDR2 FQNNGV. After removal of 5 bases from V and 10 bases from J, the junction contained 8 bases not matched to a gene. The study's findings and limits: With F measure, samples from one preparation batch clustered together strongly. Patients used a few TRBV segments, including TRBV5-6, TRBV5-1 and TRBV20-1, more often than controls.

The sequence was obtained from a girl aged 2-10 years with multiple sclerosis. This chain links TRBV11-2 with TRBJ2-1; 7 nucleotides match TRBD1. The sequenced material came from blood. The CDR3 DNA is TGTGCCAGCAGCCGAACCCAGGGGGACGAGCAGTTCTTC. Its protein product is CASSRTQGDEQFF.